This T cell receptor beta chain derives from a study of response to subunit inactivated influenza vaccine. Overall study findings and caveats: Few additional T cells are recruited per seasonal influenza vaccination, authors suggested.

With respect to this clonotype: Its target is unknown.

TCRdb analysed the RT-PCR reads with MiXCR anew, one entry per CDR3 protein. The sample records 450,000 to 600,000 distinct CDR3 sequences, under 9% being singletons. The TCR originated in a man between 45 and 75 years old who received an inactivated influenza vaccine. The sample consisted of PBMCs from blood, taken 23 to 25 months after vaccination.

CDR3 sequence reads: CASSYRVGIGSPLHF. Here the CDR3 DNA reads TGTGCCAGCAGCTACCGGGTTGGGATCGGTTCACCCCTCCACTTT. The chain is built from TRBV3-1 and TRBJ1-6; D not resolved. From germline, CDR1 is LGHDT and CDR2 YNNKEL (reference sequence). V lost 5 bases and J lost 9, with 17 bases in between. The CDR3 extends over 15 amino acids.